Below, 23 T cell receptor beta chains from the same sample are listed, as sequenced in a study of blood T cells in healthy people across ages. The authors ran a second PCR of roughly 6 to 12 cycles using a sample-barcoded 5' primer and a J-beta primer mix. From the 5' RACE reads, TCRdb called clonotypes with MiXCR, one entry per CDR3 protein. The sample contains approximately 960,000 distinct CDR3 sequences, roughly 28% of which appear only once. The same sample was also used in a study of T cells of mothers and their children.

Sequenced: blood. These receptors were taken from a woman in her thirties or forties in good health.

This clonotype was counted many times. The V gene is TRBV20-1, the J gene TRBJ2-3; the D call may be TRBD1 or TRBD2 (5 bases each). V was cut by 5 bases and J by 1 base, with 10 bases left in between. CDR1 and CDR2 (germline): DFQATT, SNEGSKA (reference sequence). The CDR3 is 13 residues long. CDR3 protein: CSAVVGGTDTQYF. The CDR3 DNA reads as TGCAGTGCTGTCGTGGGGGGCACAGATACGCAGTATTTT.

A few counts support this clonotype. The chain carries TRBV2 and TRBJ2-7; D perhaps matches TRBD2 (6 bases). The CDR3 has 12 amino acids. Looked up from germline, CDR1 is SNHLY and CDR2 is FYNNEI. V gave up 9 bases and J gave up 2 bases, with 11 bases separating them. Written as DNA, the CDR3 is TGTGCCAGTGAGGGAGGTGCCTACGAGCAGTACTTC. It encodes CASEGGAYEQYF.

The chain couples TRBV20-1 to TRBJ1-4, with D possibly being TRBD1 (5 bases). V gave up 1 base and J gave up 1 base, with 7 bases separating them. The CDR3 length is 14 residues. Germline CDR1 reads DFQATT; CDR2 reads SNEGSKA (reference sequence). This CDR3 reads CSARGGGTNEKLFF. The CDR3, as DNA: TGCAGTGCTAGAGGGGGGGGAACTAATGAAAAACTGTTTTTT.

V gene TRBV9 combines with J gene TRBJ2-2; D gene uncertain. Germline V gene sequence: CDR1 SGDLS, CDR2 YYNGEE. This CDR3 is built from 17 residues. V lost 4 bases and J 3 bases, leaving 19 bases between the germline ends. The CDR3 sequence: CASSPPGSKTYTGELFF. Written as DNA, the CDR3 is TGTGCCAGCAGCCCCCCCGGGTCCAAGACCTACACCGGGGAGCTGTTTTTT.

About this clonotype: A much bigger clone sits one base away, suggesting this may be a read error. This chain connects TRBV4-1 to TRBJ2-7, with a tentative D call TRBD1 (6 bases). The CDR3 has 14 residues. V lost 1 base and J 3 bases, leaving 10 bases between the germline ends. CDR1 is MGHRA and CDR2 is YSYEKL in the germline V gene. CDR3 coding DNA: TGCGCCAGCAGCCAAGTAGCACAGGGCTACGAGCAGTACTTC. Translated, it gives CASSQVAQGYEQYF.

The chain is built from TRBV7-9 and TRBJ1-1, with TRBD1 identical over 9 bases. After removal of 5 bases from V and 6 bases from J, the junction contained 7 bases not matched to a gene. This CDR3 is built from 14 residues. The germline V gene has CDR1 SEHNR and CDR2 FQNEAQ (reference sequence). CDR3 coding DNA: TGTGCCAGCAGCCCTACAGGGGGCGTCGCTGAAGCTTTCTTT. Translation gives CASSPTGGVAEAFF.

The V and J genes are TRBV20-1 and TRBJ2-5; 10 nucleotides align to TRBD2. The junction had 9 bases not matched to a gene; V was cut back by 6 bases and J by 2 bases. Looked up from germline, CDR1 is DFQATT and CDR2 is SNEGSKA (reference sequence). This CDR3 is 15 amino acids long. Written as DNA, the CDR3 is TGCAGTGCGCCCCGATTAGCGGGAGGTCAAGAGACCCAGTACTTC. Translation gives CSAPRLAGGQETQYF.

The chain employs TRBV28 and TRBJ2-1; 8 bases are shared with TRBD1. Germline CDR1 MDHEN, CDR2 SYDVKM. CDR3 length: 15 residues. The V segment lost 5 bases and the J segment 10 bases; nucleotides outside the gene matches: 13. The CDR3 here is CASSPGGTGTGEQFF. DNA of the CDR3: TGTGCCAGCAGTCCGGGCGGGACAGGAACAGGGGAGCAGTTCTTC.

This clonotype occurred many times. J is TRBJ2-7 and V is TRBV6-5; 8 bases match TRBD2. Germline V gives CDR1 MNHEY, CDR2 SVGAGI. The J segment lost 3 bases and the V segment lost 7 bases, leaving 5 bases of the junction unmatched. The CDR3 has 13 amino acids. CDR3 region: CASKFTSGYEQYF. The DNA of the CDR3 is TGTGCCAGCAAGTTCACTAGCGGCTACGAGCAGTACTTC.

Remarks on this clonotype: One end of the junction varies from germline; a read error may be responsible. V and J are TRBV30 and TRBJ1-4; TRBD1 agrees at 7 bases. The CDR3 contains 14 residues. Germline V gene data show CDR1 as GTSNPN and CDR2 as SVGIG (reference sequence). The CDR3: CAWTSFRQGLKPFF. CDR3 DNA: TGTGCCTGGACCTCCTTCAGACAGGGTCTCAAACCGTTTTTT.

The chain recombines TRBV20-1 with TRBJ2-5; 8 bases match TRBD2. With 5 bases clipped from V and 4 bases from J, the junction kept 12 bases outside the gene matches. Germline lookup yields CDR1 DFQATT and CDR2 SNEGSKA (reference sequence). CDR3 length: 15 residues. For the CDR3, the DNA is TGCAGTGCTTCCCCACCGGGGGGGGCAGGAGAGACCCAGTACTTC. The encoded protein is CSASPPGGAGETQYF.

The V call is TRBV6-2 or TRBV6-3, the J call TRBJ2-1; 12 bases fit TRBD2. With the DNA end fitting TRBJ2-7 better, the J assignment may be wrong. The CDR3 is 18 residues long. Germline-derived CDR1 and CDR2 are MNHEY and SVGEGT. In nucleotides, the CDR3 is TGTGCCAGCAGTTTTCCCCGTAGACTAGCGGGGGAGCGGGGTGAGCAGTACTTC. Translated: CASSFPRRLAGERGEQYF.

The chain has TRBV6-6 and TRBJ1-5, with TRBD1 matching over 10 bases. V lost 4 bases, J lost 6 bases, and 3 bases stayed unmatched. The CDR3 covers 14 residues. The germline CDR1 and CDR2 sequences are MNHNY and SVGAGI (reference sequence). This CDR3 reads CASSSTGGLQPQHF. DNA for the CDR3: TGTGCCAGCAGTTCGACAGGGGGCCTTCAGCCCCAGCATTTT.

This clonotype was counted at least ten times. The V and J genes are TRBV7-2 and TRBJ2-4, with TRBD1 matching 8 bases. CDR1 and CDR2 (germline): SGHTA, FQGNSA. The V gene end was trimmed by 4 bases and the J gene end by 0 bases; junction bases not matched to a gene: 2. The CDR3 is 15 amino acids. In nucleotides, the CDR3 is TGTGCCAGCAGCTCCGACAGGGGAGCCAAAAACATTCAGTACTTC. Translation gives CASSSDRGAKNIQYF.

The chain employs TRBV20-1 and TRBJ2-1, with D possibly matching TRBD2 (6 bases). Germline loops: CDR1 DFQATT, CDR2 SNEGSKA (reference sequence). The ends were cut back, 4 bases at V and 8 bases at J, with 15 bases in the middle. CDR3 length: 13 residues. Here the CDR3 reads CSAKSHAGHEQFF. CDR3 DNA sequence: TGCAGTGCTAAGAGCCACGCGGGGCATGAGCAGTTCTTC.

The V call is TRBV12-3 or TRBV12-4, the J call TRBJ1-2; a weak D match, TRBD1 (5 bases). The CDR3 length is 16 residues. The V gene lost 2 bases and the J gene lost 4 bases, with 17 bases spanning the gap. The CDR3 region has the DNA TGTGCCAGCAGTTTATGGGTTGGTAGGGGAGCCTATGGCTACACCTTC. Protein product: CASSLWVGRGAYGYTF.

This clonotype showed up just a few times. The CDR3 DNA follows: TGTGCCAGCGATCAAGGAGGGGGATCCTACAATGAGCAGTACTTC. Translation gives CASDQGGGSYNEQYF. The chain employs TRBV12-3 or TRBV12-4 and TRBJ2-1; D may match TRBD1 or TRBD2 (6 bases each). The better agreement between TRBJ2-7 and the DNA end casts doubt on the J call. This CDR3 spans 15 amino acids.

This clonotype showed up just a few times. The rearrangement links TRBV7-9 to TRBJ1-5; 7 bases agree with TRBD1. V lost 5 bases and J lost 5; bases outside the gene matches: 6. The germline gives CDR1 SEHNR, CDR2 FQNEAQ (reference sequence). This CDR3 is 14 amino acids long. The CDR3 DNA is TGTGCCAGCAGCATACAGGGGAGAGATCAGCCCCAGCATTTT. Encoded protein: CASSIQGRDQPQHF.

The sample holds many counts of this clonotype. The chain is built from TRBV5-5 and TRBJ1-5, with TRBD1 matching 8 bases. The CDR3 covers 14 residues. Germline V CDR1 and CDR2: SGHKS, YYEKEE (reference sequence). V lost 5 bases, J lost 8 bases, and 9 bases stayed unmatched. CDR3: CASSQGASREPQHF. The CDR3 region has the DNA TGTGCCAGCAGTCAGGGGGCCTCTCGGGAGCCCCAGCATTTT.

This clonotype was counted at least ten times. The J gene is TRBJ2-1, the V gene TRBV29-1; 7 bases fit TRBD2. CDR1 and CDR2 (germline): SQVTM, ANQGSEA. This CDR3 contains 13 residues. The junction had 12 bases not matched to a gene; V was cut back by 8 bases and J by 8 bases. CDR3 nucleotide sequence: TGCAGCTCCCGTGTGGGGGGAGGGGATGAGCAGTTCTTC. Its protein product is CSSRVGGGDEQFF.

CDR3 coding DNA: TGCAGTGCCCCCGATTGGGGTCAGACCCAGTACTTC. It translates to CSAPDWGQTQYF. This chain links TRBV20-1 with TRBJ2-7, with D hard to call. The J call may be faulty, since TRBJ2-5 better matches the DNA end. There are 12 residues in the CDR3. The germline CDR1 and CDR2 sequences are DFQATT and SNEGSKA (reference sequence).

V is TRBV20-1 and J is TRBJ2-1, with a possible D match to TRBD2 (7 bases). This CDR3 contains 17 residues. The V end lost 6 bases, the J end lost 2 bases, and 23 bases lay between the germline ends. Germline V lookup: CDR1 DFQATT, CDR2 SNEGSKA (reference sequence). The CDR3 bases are TGCAGTGCCTCTAATATACCATCCGGGGGGCCCTACAATGAGCAGTTCTTC. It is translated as CSASNIPSGGPYNEQFF.

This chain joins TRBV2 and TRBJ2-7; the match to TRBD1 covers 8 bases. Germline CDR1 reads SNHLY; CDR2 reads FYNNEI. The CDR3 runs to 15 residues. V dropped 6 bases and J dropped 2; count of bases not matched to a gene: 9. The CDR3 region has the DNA TGTGCCAGCAGACCTACCGGACAGGGTACCTACGAGCAGTACTTC. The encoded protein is CASRPTGQGTYEQYF.